Shown below are 19 T cell receptor beta chains from a single sample sequenced in a study of T cell repertoires in cytomegalovirus infection. TCRdb passed the reads through MiXCR, listing each CDR3 protein once. The data contain fewer than 900,000 distinct CDR3 sequences, approximately 32% of them singletons. No antigens are known for them. Material: cultured CD8+ T cells from PBMCs, obtained from culture after CMV antigen stimulation. The receptors were gathered from a human donor in good health (CMV status not recorded). Some clones in this sample may be carry-over from other donors' samples.

This sequence joins TRBV7-6 and TRBJ2-1; 11 bases align to TRBD2. V gave up 4 bases and J gave up 4 bases; unmatched junction bases: 6. Germline loops: CDR1 SGHVS, CDR2 FNYEAQ. This CDR3 region has 16 residues. The CDR3 sequence is CASSSVLAGDYNEQFF. The CDR3 DNA reads TGTGCCAGCAGCTCTGTACTAGCGGGGGATTACAATGAGCAGTTCTTC. Complete variable domain (other parts from reference TRBV7-6 and TRBJ2-1): GAGVSQSPRYKVTKRGQDVALRCDPISGHVSLYWYRQALGQGPEFLTYFNYEAQQDKSGLPNDRFSAERPEGSISTLTIQRTEQRDSAMYRCASSSVLAGDYNEQFFGPGTRLTVL.

The gene calls are TRBV6-2 or TRBV6-3 and TRBJ2-1; no firm D call. The CDR3 length is 11 residues. The V end was cut by 5 bases, the J end by 10 bases, with 9 bases between. The germline V gene encodes CDR1 MNHEY and CDR2 SVGEGT. The DNA for the CDR3 is TGTGCCAGCAGTCTCCCTAAGGAGCAGTTCTTC. This translates into CASSLPKEQFF.

The chain recombines TRBV20-1 with TRBJ2-7; maybe TRBD1 (6 bases). CDR3 size: 13 residues. CDR1 and CDR2 from the germline V gene are DFQATT and SNEGSKA (reference sequence). The V end lost 6 bases, the J end lost 3 bases, and 15 bases lay between the germline ends. The CDR3 bases are TGCAGTGCCCGATGGGACATAGGCTACGAGCAGTACTTC. It is translated as CSARWDIGYEQYF.

This clonotype occurred many times. The CDR3 DNA reads TGTGCCAGCAGTGAATCGCCCGGGCGTGGACGTTGGTACAATTCACCCCTCCACTTT. Translation gives CASSESPGRGRWYNSPLHF. The chain uses TRBV6-1 and TRBJ1-6; D is uncertain. From germline, CDR1 is MNHNS and CDR2 SASEGT. The germline V and J ends were trimmed by 2 bases and 7 bases, with 24 bases remaining between them. The CDR3 has 19 residues.

The chain carries TRBV14 and TRBJ2-2; TRBD2 might be the D (5 bases). V dropped 1 base and J dropped 5 bases, with 14 bases sitting between them. CDR1 and CDR2 from the germline V gene are SGHDN and FVKESK. CDR3 length: 16 residues. The CDR3 spells CASSQVYRRRTGELFF. The CDR3 DNA is TGTGCCAGCAGCCAAGTTTACCGGAGGAGGACCGGGGAGCTGTTTTTT.

The table lists this clonotype with many counts. The rearrangement links TRBV12-3 or TRBV12-4 to TRBJ2-2; either TRBD1 or TRBD2 may fit D (5 bases each). V was pared by 5 bases and J by 3 bases, with 19 bases between. This CDR3 has 17 residues. As DNA, the CDR3 is TGTGCCAGCAGTAGGACTGGACAAGGATCGTACACCGGGGAGCTGTTTTTT. Its translation: CASSRTGQGSYTGELFF.

The V and J genes are TRBV2 and TRBJ1-5; D is uncertain. V gave up 4 bases and J gave up 0 bases, with 10 bases separating them. This CDR3 contains 15 residues. Germline CDR1 SNHLY, CDR2 FYNNEI. Here the CDR3 DNA reads TGTGCCAGCAGTGGAGACACTTATAGCAATCAGCCCCAGCATTTT. This translates into CASSGDTYSNQPQHF.

This clonotype has ten or more counts. The CDR3 is CASSLAGGGYTF. For the CDR3, the DNA is TGTGCCAGCAGCTTAGCCGGAGGGGGCTACACCTTC. The V and J genes are TRBV7-2 and TRBJ1-2, with no clear D. CDR3 size: 12 residues. V lost 0 bases to trimming and J lost 8 bases, with 7 bases between them. Germline values: CDR1 SGHTA, CDR2 FQGNSA.

The chain employs TRBV6-2 or TRBV6-3 and TRBJ2-1; TRBD2 aligns across 9 bases. CDR1 is MNHEY and CDR2 is SVGEGT in the germline V gene. The CDR3 is 17 amino acids. V was pared by 6 bases and J by 4 bases, with 13 bases of the junction left unmatched. For the CDR3, the DNA is TGTGCCAGCAGCCGTTACGATAGCGGGGGCCCGTACAATGAGCAGTTCTTC. The encoded protein is CASSRYDSGGPYNEQFF.

The chain couples TRBV4-1 to TRBJ2-7, with D possibly matching TRBD1 (5 bases). The V gene lost 1 base and the J gene lost 6 bases, with 16 bases spanning the gap. The CDR3 runs 15 residues. The germline V gene encodes CDR1 MGHRA and CDR2 YSYEKL. CDR3: CASSQVEAGLGEQYF. In DNA form, the CDR3 reads TGCGCCAGCAGCCAAGTTGAGGCAGGGTTGGGCGAGCAGTACTTC.

This sequence joins TRBV6-5 and TRBJ2-3; D is unresolved. Germline loops: CDR1 MNHEY, CDR2 SVGAGI. V was pared by 3 bases and J by 6 bases, with 13 bases between. The CDR3 length is 14 residues. The CDR3 sequence is CASSYAPPRDTQYF. The DNA of the CDR3 is TGTGCCAGCAGTTATGCTCCCCCGCGGGATACGCAGTATTTT.

This clonotype was seen more than once but under ten times. The genes are TRBV27 and TRBJ2-5; TRBD2 matches 15 bases. CDR1 is MNHEY and CDR2 is SMNVEV in the germline V gene (reference sequence). Unmatched junction bases numbered 10, after V lost 3 bases and J lost 2 bases. CDR3 size: 19 residues. The CDR3 spells CASSLAGPGLAGGQETQYF. The CDR3 DNA follows: TGTGCCAGCAGTTTGGCAGGGCCGGGACTAGCGGGGGGACAAGAGACCCAGTACTTC.

The CDR3 coding sequence is TGCAGCGTTGAAGATATTCAGTGGGGCCAGCAAGAGACCCAGTACTTC. It codes for CSVEDIQWGQQETQYF. The chain couples TRBV29-1 to TRBJ2-5, with TRBD1 as a possible D gene (5 bases). Trimming took off 0 bases at V and 2 bases at J, with 16 bases between the two ends. This CDR3 has 16 amino acids. Germline CDR1 reads SQVTM; CDR2 reads ANQGSEA.

The rearrangement joins TRBV11-2 to TRBJ2-3; TRBD1 is a possible D gene (7 bases). Trimming took 1 base from V and 6 from J, leaving 20 bases between them. Germline CDR1 is SGHAT and CDR2 is FQNNGV. There are 17 residues in the CDR3. As DNA, the CDR3 is TGTGCCAGCAGCTTAGTCGATAACGCAGGGGGGTCGGATACGCAGTATTTT. Its protein is CASSLVDNAGGSDTQYF.

Of note for this clonotype: The junction departs from the called germline gene at one end, perhaps through a read error. The chain carries TRBV27 and TRBJ1-2; perhaps TRBD1 as D (5 bases). In germline, CDR1 is MNHEY, CDR2 SMNVEV (reference sequence). This CDR3 contains 14 residues. CDR3 in amino acids: CASSPVRGGPAPRF. In DNA, the CDR3 is TGTGCCAGCAGCCCTGTACGGGGCGGGCCGGCCCCTCGCTTC.

This clonotype was observed a handful of times. The chain recombines TRBV20-1 with TRBJ1-2; D is ambiguous. Trimming shortened V by 5 bases and J by 4 bases, and 11 bases separated the two germline ends. Germline V lookup: CDR1 DFQATT, CDR2 SNEGSKA (reference sequence). The CDR3 extends over 12 amino acids. CDR3 in amino acids: CSAYRTIYGYTF. The CDR3 region has the DNA TGCAGTGCTTATAGGACGATCTATGGCTACACCTTC.

The chain recombines TRBV6-2 or TRBV6-3 with TRBJ2-2; no reliable D call. CDR1 is MNHEY, CDR2 SVGEGT, per germline. CDR3 length: 15 residues. The V and J ends lost 6 bases and 6 bases respectively, with 17 bases between them. The CDR3 loop reads CASSLRSPPAGELFF. The CDR3 coding sequence is TGTGCCAGCAGCCTTCGGTCCCCGCCAGCCGGGGAGCTGTTTTTT.

The chain links TRBV4-1 to TRBJ1-3; D remains ambiguous. In germline, CDR1 is MGHRA, CDR2 YSYEKL. This CDR3 region has 13 residues. With 3 bases removed from V and 8 bases from J, the gap between germline ends came to 11 bases. This CDR3 is CASSQGMGDTIYF. CDR3 coding DNA: TGCGCCAGCAGCCAGGGGATGGGAGACACCATATATTTT.

The V gene is TRBV29-1, the J gene TRBJ2-3; TRBD2 aligns across 9 bases. CDR1 and CDR2 from the germline V gene are SQVTM and ANQGSEA. The CDR3 spans 18 residues. V shed 7 bases, J shed 4 bases, and the junction held 21 bases outside the gene matches. This chain's CDR3 is CSGNSGGPSRSPPDTQYF. The CDR3 DNA sequence: TGCAGCGGCAATAGCGGGGGACCTTCTCGATCGCCGCCAGATACGCAGTATTTT.